A selection of T cell receptor beta chains follows, all from one sample in a study of monozygotic twins with inflammatory bowel disease. From its re-call of the 5' RACE reads, TCRdb lists each CDR3 protein once, without DNA. In total, the table holds some 83,000 distinct CDR3 sequences. The sequencing input was blood. Receptors originate from a human donor with ulcerative colitis or Crohn's disease, or a healthy co-twin of an affected twin (not recorded which). The CDR3 runs from the conserved cysteine through the conserved F or W.

>TRBJ2-3|TRBV7-2
CASSLDYLSTDTQYF
>TRBJ1-2|TRBV6-5
CASSYLGGEDYGYTF
>TRBJ1-5|TRBV5-1
CASRTGQGGQPQHF
>TRBJ2-2|TRBV5-1
CASSGGLAGTGELFF
>TRBJ2-1|TRBV5-6
CASLAGGPSSYNEQFF
>TRBJ2-1|TRBV27
CASSFLGTYNEQFF
>TRBJ2-7|TRBV6-5
CASSYRGAYEQYF
>TRBJ2-5|TRBV12-3/TRBV12-4
CASSTGTGGRKTQYF
>TRBJ2-3|TRBV12-3/TRBV12-4
CASSLRQGGGDTQYF
>TRBJ2-7|TRBV6-5
CASSYEGGGGNEQYF
>TRBJ2-3|TRBV20-1
CRASKAGGADTHYF
>TRBJ2-5|TRBV19
CASSMVYQETQYF
>TRBJ2-1|TRBV7-9
CASSPGGRNEQFF
>TRBJ2-7|TRBV7-9
CASSRAIPSYEQYF
>TRBJ2-1|TRBV11-2
CASSRSGGFNNEQFF
>TRBJ1-1|TRBV10-3
CAISKDRTEAFF
>TRBJ2-1|TRBV6-1
CASSPGQGNYNEQFF